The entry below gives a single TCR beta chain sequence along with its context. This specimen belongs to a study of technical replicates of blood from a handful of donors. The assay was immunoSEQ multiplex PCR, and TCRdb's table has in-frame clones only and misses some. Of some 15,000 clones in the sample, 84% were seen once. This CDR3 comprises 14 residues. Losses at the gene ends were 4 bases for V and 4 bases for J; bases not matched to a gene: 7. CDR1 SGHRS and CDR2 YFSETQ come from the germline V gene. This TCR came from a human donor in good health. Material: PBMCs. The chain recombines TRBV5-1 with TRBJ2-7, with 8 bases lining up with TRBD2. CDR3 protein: CASSHPGLEYEQYF. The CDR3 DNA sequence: TGCGCCAGCAGCCACCCGGGACTAGAATACGAGCAGTACTTC.